This passage covers 8 T cell receptor beta chains from one sample sequenced in a study of beta chain features in type 1 diabetes. cDNA synthesis used the whole RNA isolate, giving expressed TCRB sequences. The data were produced by immunoSEQ multiplex PCR, yet TCRdb's version contains in-frame clones alone and is incomplete. The table shows some 270,000 clones, with 13% to 15% occurring only once. What was sequenced was naive CD4+ T cells from blood. The receptors originated from a woman between 35 and 50 years old in good health.

This clone was seen only a few times. The genes are TRBV29-1 and TRBJ2-5; D perhaps matches TRBD2 (8 bases). Germline V gives CDR1 SQVTM, CDR2 ANQGSEA. CDR3 size: 15 residues. The V gene lost 6 bases and the J gene lost 3 bases, with 20 bases spanning the gap. The CDR3 here is CSVSPGGGGKETQYF. In DNA form, the CDR3 reads TGCAGCGTATCCCCGGGAGGGGGCGGGAAAGAGACCCAGTACTTC.

This clone was seen ten or more times. The J gene is TRBJ1-1, the V gene TRBV7-9; no firm D call. Germline assignment: CDR1 SEHNR and CDR2 FQNEAQ (reference sequence). This CDR3 spans 10 amino acids. V lost 5 bases and J 5 bases, leaving 3 bases between the germline ends. The DNA of the CDR3 is TGTGCCAGCAGCCGGACTGAAGCTTTCTTT. It encodes CASSRTEAFF. Together with reference TRBV7-9 and TRBJ1-1, the CDR3 gives the full variable domain: DTGVSQNPRHKITKRGQNVTFRCDPISEHNRLYWYRQTLGQGPEFLTYFQNEAQLEKSRLLSDRFSAERPKGSFSTLEIQRTEQGDSAMYLCASSRTEAFFGQGTRLTVV.

This clone was counted between two and nine times. The V call is TRBV5-6, the J call TRBJ1-6; 8 nucleotides agree with TRBD1. CDR1 is SGHDT and CDR2 is YYEEEE in the germline V gene. The CDR3 sequence is 15 residues long. Trimming cost V 2 bases and J 8 bases; bases outside gene matches: 6. CDR3 in amino acids: CASSFGQGADSPLHF. CDR3 coding DNA: TGTGCCAGCAGCTTTGGTCAGGGGGCGGATTCACCCCTCCACTTT.

This clone came up a few times. The chain uses TRBV18 and TRBJ1-1; the D gene is possibly TRBD1 (5 bases). Trimming shortened V by 1 base and J by 1 base, and 10 bases separated the two germline ends. The CDR3 covers 15 residues. In germline, CDR1 is KGHSH, CDR2 LQKENI. CDR3 bases: TGTGCCAGCTCACCACGGGCAGGGCCGAACACTGAAGCTTTCTTT. Translation: CASSPRAGPNTEAFF.

This clone was detected only a few times. The chain recombines TRBV11-1 with TRBJ2-5; 9 bases align to TRBD1. The germline CDR1 and CDR2 sequences are SGHAT and FQDESV (reference sequence). The CDR3 is made up of 15 amino acids. J lost 1 base, V lost 4 bases, and 4 bases had no gene match. The CDR3 nucleotides are TGTGCCAGCAGCTCCGGGACAGGGACCCAAGAGACCCAGTACTTC. It encodes CASSSGTGTQETQYF. Filled out from reference TRBV11-1 and TRBJ2-5, the complete variable domain reads EAEVAQSPRYKITEKSQAVAFWCDPISGHATLYWYRQILGQGPELLVQFQDESVVDDSQLPKDRFSAERLKGVDSTLKIQPAELGDSAMYLCASSSGTGTQETQYFGPGTRLLVL.

The chain recombines TRBV19 with TRBJ1-5, with TRBD1 matching over 7 bases. CDR1 and CDR2 (germline): LNHDA, SQIVND (reference sequence). The V gene end was trimmed by 1 base and the J gene end by 7 bases; junction bases not matched to a gene: 10. CDR3 length: 16 amino acids. The CDR3 nucleotides read TGTGCCAGTAGTATAGGGAGAGACAGGGTCGTGCAGCCCCAGCATTTT. It codes for CASSIGRDRVVQPQHF.

A few counts support this clone. This rearrangement joins TRBV7-6 to TRBJ2-2, with 7 nucleotides matching TRBD2. This CDR3 has 13 amino acids. V lost 8 bases and J lost 6; bases outside the gene matches: 6. Germline V CDR1 and CDR2: SGHVS, FNYEAQ. This CDR3 reads CASGRLAAGELFF. The CDR3 DNA follows: TGTGCCAGCGGGAGACTAGCCGCCGGGGAGCTGTTTTTT.

This chain uses TRBV2 with TRBJ2-7, with TRBD1 identical over 9 bases. Germline values: CDR1 SNHLY, CDR2 FYNNEI. V trimming: 7 bases; J trimming: 6 bases; junction bases outside the gene matches: 10. The CDR3 covers 14 residues. The CDR3 sequence: CASNLRDRASEQYF. The CDR3 coding sequence is TGTGCCAGCAACCTTAGGGACAGGGCCAGCGAGCAGTACTTC.